This TCR beta chain derives from a study of T cell repertoires in cytomegalovirus infection. This clonotype was observed a handful of times. Its antigen is as yet unknown. Via MiXCR, TCRdb re-called the reads, giving one row per CDR3 protein. The data contain around 290,000 distinct CDR3 sequences, roughly 25% of them seen just once; the ten biggest clones take up roughly 14%. V lost 6 bases to trimming and J lost 2 bases; unmatched junction nucleotides: 12. CDR3 length: 16 amino acids. CDR1 is MDHEN, CDR2 SYDVKM, per germline. Study-level points and caveats: It was HLA-C-restricted CMV-specific TCR beta clonotypes that dominated the response ex vivo. Cumulative public TCR beta family frequency identified carriers of CMV plus the relevant HLA.

Sequencing used PBMCs. The origin of this receptor is a human donor in good health (CMV status not recorded). Some clones in this sample may be carry-over from other donors' samples. The J gene is TRBJ2-7, the V gene TRBV28; 8 bases line up with TRBD1. CDR3 nucleotide sequence: TGTGCCAGCAGACCCTTTACCGGGACAGGTCCCTACGAGCAGTACTTC. It translates to CASRPFTGTGPYEQYF.